Sequencing of this TCR beta chain was carried out in a study of T cell responses to AZD1222 COVID-19 vaccine. Study-level findings and limits: Repertoires were sampled only after the peak T cell response. Recipients of two AZD1222 doses showed rising Spike-specific TCR breadth and depth. Close to half of spike-specific TCRs reportedly recognize unmutated variant regions.

Trimming took 6 bases from V and 4 from J; bases not matched to a gene: 8. The CDR3 sequence is 14 residues long. Germline CDR1 reads MDHEN; CDR2 reads SYDVKM. TCRdb keeps only in-frame clones here, not all; method: immunoSEQ multiplex PCR. There are roughly 140,000 clones in the sample; around 88% occur only once, and about 15% lies in the top ten. A word on this clone: Its antigen is still unknown.

This specimen was peripheral blood, taken on day 0 of AZD1222 vaccination. The chain links TRBV28 to TRBJ1-2, with 7 bases identical to TRBD1. The source is an adult in good health. The DNA of the CDR3 is TGTGCCAGCAGCTCGACAGGGCTTCTCTATGGCTACACCTTC. It encodes CASSSTGLLYGYTF.